This entry is about one T cell receptor beta chain. This specimen belongs to a study of T cell changes during pregnancy in multiple sclerosis. TCRdb's table, derived via immunoSEQ multiplex PCR, lists solely in-frame clones and lacks some. This table has roughly 45,000 clones, under 90% appearing once. Per the germline V gene, CDR1 is SGHKS and CDR2 is YYEKEE (reference sequence). This CDR3 is 16 amino acids long. V dropped 0 bases and J dropped 4; count of bases not matched to a gene: 3. This sequence joins TRBV5-5 and TRBJ1-5; 11 nucleotides line up with TRBD1. Sequencing used peripheral blood, obtained in the second trimester of pregnancy. The receptor's source is a female donor in good health, enrolled as a control in a pregnancy study. The CDR3 nucleotides are TGTGCCAGCAGCTTGGAGGGACAGGGGGGAAATCAGCCCCAGCATTTT. The encoded protein is CASSLEGQGGNQPQHF.